The TCR beta chain under discussion was sequenced for a study of T-cell reconstitution after alpha-beta-depleted transplantation in children (dated by TCRdb to 2016 to 2018). Concerning the study at large: The study quantitatively tracked T-cell immune reconstitution after TCRalphabeta/CD19-depleted allogeneic hematopoietic cell transplantation in children using TCR repertoire profiling.

Comments on this clonotype: Its antigen specificity is not known. No base quality information exists; no much larger clone differs at one position.

Library generation was performed with PCR. The sequencer listed for this sample is Illumina HiSeq 2500. To normalize quantification of the TCRbeta repertoire, the TCR libraries were built with molecular barcoding that relied on unique molecular identifiers. TCRdb trimmed the raw reads at Q25, called clones with MiXCR and kept productive beta chains. Each CDR3 protein appears once, grouped with its most common genes and DNA. The sample table contains some 520,000 distinct CDR3 sequences; only one count was recorded for 32% of them. The top ten clonotypes cover 2% to 3% of the sample. Spanning cysteine to phenylalanine, the CDR3 consists of 16 amino acids. Of the read, only the CDR3 DNA is kept; its 48 bases are in frame from base 1. Via the germline V gene (reference sequence), CDR1 is SGHNT and CDR2 YYREEE. V loses 2 bases of germline sequence and J loses 2 bases, and the interval between the two ends is 15 bases.

The clonotype was recovered from a human donor who donated a stem cell graft to a child with aplastic anemia. This material consisted of PBMCs from the stem cell graft donor, taken from the stem cell graft. This receptor chain uses TRBV5-4 and TRBJ2-3; 6 matching bases give a weak D call of TRBD2. The DNA sequence reads TGTGCCAGCAGCTTCGACCCCGGGAGAATCACAGATACGCAGTATTTT. Translated, this is CASSFDPGRITDTQYF.